This T cell receptor beta chain is from a study of blood T cell dynamics during melanoma immunotherapy. Time point defined: pre-treatment baseline. One draw preceded checkpoint blockade; another followed its first cycle at week 3. Assay: immunoSEQ multiplex PCR; the TCRdb copy retains only in-frame clones and omits some. This sample carries roughly 6,900 clones, around 82% of them seen once, and the ten largest clones take about 30%. The CDR3 extends over 15 amino acids. V shed 0 bases and J shed 2 bases, with 9 bases lying between them. CDR1 MNHEY and CDR2 SVGAGI come from the germline V gene. The V call is TRBV6-5, the J call TRBJ2-3; no clear D gene. The sequence was obtained from a human donor with melanoma. The sample was blood, taken from a patient treated with checkpoint blockade. Here the CDR3 DNA reads TGTGCCAGCAGTTACTCTAGAACAGTCACAGATACGCAGTATTTT. Protein sequence: CASSYSRTVTDTQYF.